The source of this T cell receptor (beta chain) is a study of beta chain features in type 1 diabetes. Study outcomes and limitations: Since sequencing was performed on cDNA, cells with high TCR expression could be over-represented. Insertions were fewer and deletions more numerous at VDJ junctions in type 1 diabetes patients. Any HLA-type effect on TCRB rearrangement remained unresolved here. TCRB CDR3 length was moderately but significantly reduced in all four CD4+ subsets of Type 1 diabetes patients.

Germline trimming cut 5 bases from V and 5 bases from J; bases unmatched to any gene: 4. The CDR3 spans 13 residues. CDR1 and CDR2 from the germline V gene are MDHEN and SYDVKM. This clone turned up a few times. Antigen unknown. The authors reverse transcribed all of the isolated RNA, so sequencing captured expressed TCRB transcripts. Profiling relied on immunoSEQ multiplex PCR, and the TCRdb table lists in-frame clones only, not all of them. The sample consists of around 350,000 clones, roughly 12% of them appearing once. The source is a man aged 18-30 years in good health. The rearrangement uses TRBV28 and TRBJ2-5, with 8 bases that match TRBD2. Source material: naive CD4+ T cells from blood. Here the CDR3 reads CASSRGGQETQYF. Written as DNA, the CDR3 is TGTGCCAGCAGTCGGGGGGGCCAGGAGACCCAGTACTTC.